Reported below is one TCR beta chain. Its antigen is still unknown. This sample was taken from a study of shared clonotypes between healthy human individuals. The study's findings and limits: Among a handful of donors, roughly 5% of naive CD4 clonotypes were found in common. Only blood underwent sampling, and tissue repertoires likely differ.

Per the germline V gene, CDR1 is SQVTM and CDR2 is ANQGSEA. V was clipped by 6 bases and J by 1 base; unmatched bases: 1. CDR3 size: 13 residues. The sorted-subset replicate PCRs were given about 200 ng DNA, which is approximately 30,000 T cell genomes. The protocol was immunoSEQ multiplex PCR, while the TCRdb copy is restricted to in-frame clones and leaves out a portion. The repertoire holds 2,500,000 or so clones, with over 85% as singletons. The sequence came from a man younger than 35 in good health. The chain uses TRBV29-1 and TRBJ2-5, with 11 nucleotides matching TRBD2. The sequencing input was naive CD4+ T cells sorted from blood. Subset given: CD45RA+ positively selected. This chain's CDR3 is CSVLAGGQETQYF. The CDR3 nucleotides read TGCAGCGTCCTAGCGGGGGGCCAAGAGACCCAGTACTTC.